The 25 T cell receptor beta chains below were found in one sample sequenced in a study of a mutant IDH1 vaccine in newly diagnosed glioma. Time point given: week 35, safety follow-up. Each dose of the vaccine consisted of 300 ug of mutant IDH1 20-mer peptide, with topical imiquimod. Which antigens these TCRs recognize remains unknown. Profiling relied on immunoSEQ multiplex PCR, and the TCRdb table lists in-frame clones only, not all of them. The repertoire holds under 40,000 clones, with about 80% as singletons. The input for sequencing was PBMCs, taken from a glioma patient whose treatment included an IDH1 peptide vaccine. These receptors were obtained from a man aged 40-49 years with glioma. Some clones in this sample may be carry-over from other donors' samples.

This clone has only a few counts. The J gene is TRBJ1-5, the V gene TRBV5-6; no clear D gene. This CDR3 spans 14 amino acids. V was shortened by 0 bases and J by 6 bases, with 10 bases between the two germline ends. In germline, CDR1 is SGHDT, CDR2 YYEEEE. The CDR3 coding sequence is TGTGCCAGCAGCTTGGAGGCAGCGAGTCAGCCCCAGCATTTT. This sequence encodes CASSLEAASQPQHF. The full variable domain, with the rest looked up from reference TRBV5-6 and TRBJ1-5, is DAGVTQSPTHLIKTRGQQVTLRCSPKSGHDTVSWYQQALGQGPQFIFQYYEEEERQRGNFPDRFSGHQFPNYSSELNVNALLLGDSALYLCASSLEAASQPQHFGDGTRLSIL.

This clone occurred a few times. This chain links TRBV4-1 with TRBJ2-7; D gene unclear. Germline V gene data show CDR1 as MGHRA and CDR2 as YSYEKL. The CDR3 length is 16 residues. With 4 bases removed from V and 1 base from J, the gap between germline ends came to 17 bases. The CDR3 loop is CASSPVLRANSYEQYF. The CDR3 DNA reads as TGCGCCAGCAGCCCGGTCCTCCGGGCCAATTCCTACGAGCAGTACTTC.

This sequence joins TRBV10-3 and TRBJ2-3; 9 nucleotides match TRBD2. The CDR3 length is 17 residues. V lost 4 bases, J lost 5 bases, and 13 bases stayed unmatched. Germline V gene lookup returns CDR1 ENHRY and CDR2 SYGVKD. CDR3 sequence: CAISASGRGGRRDTQYF. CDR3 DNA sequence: TGTGCCATCAGTGCTTCGGGGCGGGGGGGCCGTAGAGATACGCAGTATTTT.

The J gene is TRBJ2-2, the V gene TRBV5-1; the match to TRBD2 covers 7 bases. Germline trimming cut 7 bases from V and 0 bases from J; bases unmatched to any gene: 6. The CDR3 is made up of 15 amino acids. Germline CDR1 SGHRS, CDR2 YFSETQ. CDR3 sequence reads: CASSLGTTNTGELFF. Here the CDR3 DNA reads TGCGCCAGCTCCTTGGGGACTACGAACACCGGGGAGCTGTTTTTT.

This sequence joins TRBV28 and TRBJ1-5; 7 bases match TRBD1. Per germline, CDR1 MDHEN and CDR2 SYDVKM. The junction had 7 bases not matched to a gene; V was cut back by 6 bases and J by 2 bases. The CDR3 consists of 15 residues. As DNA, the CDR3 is TGTGCCAGCAGCCGACAGGGCGGCGGCAATCAGCCCCAGCATTTT. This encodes CASSRQGGGNQPQHF.

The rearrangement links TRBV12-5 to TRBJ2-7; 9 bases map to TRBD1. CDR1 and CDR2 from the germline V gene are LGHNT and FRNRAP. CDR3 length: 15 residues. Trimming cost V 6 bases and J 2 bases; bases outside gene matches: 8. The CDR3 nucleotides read TGTGCTAGTGGACCCGGGACAGGGCCTCCCTACGAGCAGTACTTC. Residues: CASGPGTGPPYEQYF.

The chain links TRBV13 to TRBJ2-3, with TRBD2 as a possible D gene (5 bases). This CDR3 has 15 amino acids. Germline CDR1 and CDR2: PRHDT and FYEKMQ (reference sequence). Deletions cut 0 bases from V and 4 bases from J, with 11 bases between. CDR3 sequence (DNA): TGTGCCAGCAGCTTAGGCCGGGGTGTGGCAGATACGCAGTATTTT. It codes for CASSLGRGVADTQYF.

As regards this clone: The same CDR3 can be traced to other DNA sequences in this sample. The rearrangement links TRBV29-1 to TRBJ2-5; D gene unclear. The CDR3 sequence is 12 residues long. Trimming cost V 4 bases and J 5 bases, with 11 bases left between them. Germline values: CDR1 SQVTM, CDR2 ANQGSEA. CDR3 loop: CSVAGQAETQYF. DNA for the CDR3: TGCAGCGTTGCCGGCCAGGCTGAGACCCAGTACTTC.

The CDR3 sequence is CATQGGTFNNEQFF. In nucleotides, the CDR3 is TGTGCCACCCAGGGCGGGACTTTCAACAATGAGCAGTTCTTC. This chain links TRBV5-6 with TRBJ2-1; the D gene is possibly TRBD2 (6 bases). The CDR3 has 14 amino acids. The germline V gene encodes CDR1 SGHDT and CDR2 YYEEEE. V gave up 9 bases and J gave up 5 bases, with 18 bases separating them.

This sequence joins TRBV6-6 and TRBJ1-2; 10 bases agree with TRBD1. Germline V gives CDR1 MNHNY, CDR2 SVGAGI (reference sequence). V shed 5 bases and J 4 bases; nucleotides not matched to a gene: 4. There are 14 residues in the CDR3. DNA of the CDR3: TGTGCCAGCAGTCCCGGACAGGGGGGCTATGGCTACACCTTC. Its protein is CASSPGQGGYGYTF.

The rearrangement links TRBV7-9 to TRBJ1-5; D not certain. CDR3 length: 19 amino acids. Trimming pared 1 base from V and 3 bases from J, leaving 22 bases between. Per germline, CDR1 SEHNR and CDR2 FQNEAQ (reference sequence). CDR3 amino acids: CASSLEGLGRGRINQPQHF. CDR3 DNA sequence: TGTGCCAGCAGCTTAGAGGGATTGGGTCGCGGGAGAATCAATCAGCCCCAGCATTTT.

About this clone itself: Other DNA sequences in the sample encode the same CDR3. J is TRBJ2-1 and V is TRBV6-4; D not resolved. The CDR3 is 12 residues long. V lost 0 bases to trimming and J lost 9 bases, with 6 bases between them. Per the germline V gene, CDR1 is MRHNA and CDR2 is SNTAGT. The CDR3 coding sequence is TGTGCCAGCAGTGACTCGTGGGGTGAGCAGTTCTTC. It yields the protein CASSDSWGEQFF.

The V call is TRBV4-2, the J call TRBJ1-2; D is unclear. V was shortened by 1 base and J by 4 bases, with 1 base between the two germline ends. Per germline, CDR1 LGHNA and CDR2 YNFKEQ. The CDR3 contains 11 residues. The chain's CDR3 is CASSQGYGYTF. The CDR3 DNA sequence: TGTGCCAGCAGCCAAGGCTATGGCTACACCTTC.

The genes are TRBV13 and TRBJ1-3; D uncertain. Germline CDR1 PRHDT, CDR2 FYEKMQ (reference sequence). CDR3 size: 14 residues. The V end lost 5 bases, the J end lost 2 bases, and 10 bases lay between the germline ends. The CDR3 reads CASSLQETGNTIYF. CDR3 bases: TGTGCCAGCAGCCTTCAGGAAACTGGAAACACCATATATTTT.

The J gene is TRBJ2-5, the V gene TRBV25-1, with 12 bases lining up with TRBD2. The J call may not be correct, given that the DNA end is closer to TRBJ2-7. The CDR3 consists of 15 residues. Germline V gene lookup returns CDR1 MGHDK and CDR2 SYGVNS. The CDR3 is CASSHRLAGVHEQYF. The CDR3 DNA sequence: TGTGCCAGCAGTCATCGACTAGCGGGGGTTCACGAGCAGTACTTC.

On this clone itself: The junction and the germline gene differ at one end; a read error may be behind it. The CDR3: CASSPTAANPPQHF. CDR3 nucleotide sequence: TGTGCCAGCTCACCCACGGCAGCGAATCCGCCCCAGCATTTT. V usage is TRBV18 and J usage is TRBJ1-5; D call uncertain. CDR3 length equals 14 residues. Germline V gives CDR1 KGHSH, CDR2 LQKENI. Combining the CDR3 with reference TRBV18 and TRBJ1-5 gives the whole variable domain NAGVMQNPRHLVRRRGQEARLRCSPMKGHSHVYWYRQLPEEGLKFMVYLQKENIIDESGMPKERFSAEFPKEGPSILRIQQVVRGDSAAYFCASSPTAANPPQHFGDGTRLSIL.

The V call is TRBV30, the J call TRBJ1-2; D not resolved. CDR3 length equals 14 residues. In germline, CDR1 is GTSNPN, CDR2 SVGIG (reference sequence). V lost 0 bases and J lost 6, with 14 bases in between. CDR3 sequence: CAWSVAPPVHGYTF. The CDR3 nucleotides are TGTGCCTGGAGTGTAGCCCCACCGGTCCATGGCTACACCTTC.

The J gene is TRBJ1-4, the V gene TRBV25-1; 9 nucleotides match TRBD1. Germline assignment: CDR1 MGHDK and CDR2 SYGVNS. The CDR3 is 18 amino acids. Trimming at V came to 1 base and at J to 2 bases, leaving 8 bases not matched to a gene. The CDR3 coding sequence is TGTGCCAGCAGTGAATGGGACAGGGAAGGGTCCACTAATGAAAAACTGTTTTTT. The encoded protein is CASSEWDREGSTNEKLFF.

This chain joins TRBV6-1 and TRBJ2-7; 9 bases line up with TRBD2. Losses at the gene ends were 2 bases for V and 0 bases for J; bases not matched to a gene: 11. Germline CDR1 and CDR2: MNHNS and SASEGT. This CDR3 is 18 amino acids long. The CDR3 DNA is TGTGCCAGCAGTGAATGGGGTAGCGGGGGTAACCCCTCCTACGAGCAGTACTTC. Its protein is CASSEWGSGGNPSYEQYF.

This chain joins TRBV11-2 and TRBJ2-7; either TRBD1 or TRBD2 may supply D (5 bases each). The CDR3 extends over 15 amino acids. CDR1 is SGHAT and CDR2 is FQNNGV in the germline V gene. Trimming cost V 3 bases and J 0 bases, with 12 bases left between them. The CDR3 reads CASSFGTGTSYEQYF. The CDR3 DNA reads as TGTGCCAGCAGCTTTGGGACGGGGACCTCCTACGAGCAGTACTTC.

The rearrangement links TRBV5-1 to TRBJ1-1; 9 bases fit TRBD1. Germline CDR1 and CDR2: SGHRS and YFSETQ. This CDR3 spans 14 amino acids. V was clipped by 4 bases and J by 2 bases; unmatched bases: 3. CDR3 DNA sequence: TGCGCCAGCAGCCGGGGACAGGGAAACACTGAAGCTTTCTTT. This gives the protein CASSRGQGNTEAFF.

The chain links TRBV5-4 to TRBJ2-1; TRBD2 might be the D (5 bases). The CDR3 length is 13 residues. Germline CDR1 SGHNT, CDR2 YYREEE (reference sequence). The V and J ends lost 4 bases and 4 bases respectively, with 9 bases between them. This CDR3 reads CASSPEGYNEQFF. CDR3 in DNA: TGTGCCAGCAGCCCCGAGGGTTACAATGAGCAGTTCTTC.

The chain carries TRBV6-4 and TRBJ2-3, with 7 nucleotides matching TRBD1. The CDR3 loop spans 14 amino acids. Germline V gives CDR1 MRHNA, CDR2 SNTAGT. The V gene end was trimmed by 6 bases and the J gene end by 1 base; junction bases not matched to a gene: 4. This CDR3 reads CASSVGTGTDTQYF. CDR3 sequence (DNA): TGTGCCAGCAGCGTTGGGACAGGCACAGATACGCAGTATTTT.

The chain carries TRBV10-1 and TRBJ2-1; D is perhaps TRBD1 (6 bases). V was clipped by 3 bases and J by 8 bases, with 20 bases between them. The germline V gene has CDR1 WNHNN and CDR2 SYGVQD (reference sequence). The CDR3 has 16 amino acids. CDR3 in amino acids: CASSDRGRIGGDEQFF. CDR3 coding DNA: TGCGCCAGCAGTGACAGGGGACGTATTGGAGGCGATGAGCAGTTCTTC.

In DNA form, the CDR3 reads TGTGCCAGCCGAGGACGACAGGGAGGCTTGGAAGGCTACACCTTC. Translating it yields CASRGRQGGLEGYTF. The chain joins TRBV2 to TRBJ1-2, with 7 bases identical to TRBD1. This CDR3 is built from 15 residues. V gave up 8 bases and J gave up 8 bases; unmatched junction bases: 17. The germline V gene encodes CDR1 SNHLY and CDR2 FYNNEI.